The source of this T cell receptor (beta chain) is a study of shared clonotypes between healthy human individuals. Of note for this clone: Its cognate antigen is unknown.

Germline CDR1 and CDR2: MDHEN and SYDVKM. Trimming removed 7 bases from V and 3 bases from J, with 12 bases in between. The length of the CDR3 is 13 residues. TCRdb's table, derived via immunoSEQ multiplex PCR, lists solely in-frame clones and lacks some. This sample yields about 2.3 million clones, of which over 85% are seen a single time; about 0.39% belongs to the top ten. Study outcomes and limitations: It was only blood that was sampled, and tissue repertoires likely differ.

This chain uses TRBV28 with TRBJ2-5; a weak D match, TRBD1 (6 bases). This sequence originates from a man aged 18-30 years in good health. Some clones in this sample may be carry-over from other donors' samples. Material: naive CD4+ T cells from PBMCs. Subset described: CD45RA+ positively selected. CDR3 region: CASNRDTEETQYF. The CDR3 region has the DNA TGTGCCAGCAACCGGGACACAGAAGAGACCCAGTACTTC.